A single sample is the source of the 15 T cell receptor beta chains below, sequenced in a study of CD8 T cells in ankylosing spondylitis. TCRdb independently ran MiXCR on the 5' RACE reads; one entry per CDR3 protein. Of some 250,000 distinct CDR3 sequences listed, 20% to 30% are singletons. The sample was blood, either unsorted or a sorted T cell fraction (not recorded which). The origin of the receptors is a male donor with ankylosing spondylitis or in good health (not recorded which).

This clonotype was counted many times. The CDR3, as DNA: TGCGCCAGCAGTGCCGGACAGGGGTCCTACAATGAGCAGTTCTTC. Translated, it gives CASSAGQGSYNEQFF. V gene TRBV10-1 combines with J gene TRBJ2-1; 9 bases agree with TRBD1. The length of the CDR3 is 15 residues. Germline values: CDR1 WNHNN, CDR2 SYGVQD (reference sequence). J was trimmed by 1 base and V by 4 bases; bases with no gene match: 2.

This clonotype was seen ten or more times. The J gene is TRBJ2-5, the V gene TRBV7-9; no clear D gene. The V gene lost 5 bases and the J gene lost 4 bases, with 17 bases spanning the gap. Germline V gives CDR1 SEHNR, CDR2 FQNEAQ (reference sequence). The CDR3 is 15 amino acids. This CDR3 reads CASSPRLLRGETQYF. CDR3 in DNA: TGTGCCAGCAGCCCGAGACTCCTAAGAGGAGAGACCCAGTACTTC.

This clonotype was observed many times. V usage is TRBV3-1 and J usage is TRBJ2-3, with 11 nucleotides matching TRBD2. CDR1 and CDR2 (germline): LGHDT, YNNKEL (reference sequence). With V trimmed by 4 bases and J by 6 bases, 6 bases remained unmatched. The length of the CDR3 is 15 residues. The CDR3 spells CASSRLAGPDDTQYF. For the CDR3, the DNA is TGTGCCAGCAGCCGACTAGCGGGGCCAGACGATACGCAGTATTTT.

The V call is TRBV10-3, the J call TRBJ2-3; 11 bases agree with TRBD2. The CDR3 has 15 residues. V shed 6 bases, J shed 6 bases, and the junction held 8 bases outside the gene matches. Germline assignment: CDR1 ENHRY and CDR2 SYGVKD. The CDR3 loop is CAIRGLAGGPDTQYF. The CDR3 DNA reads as TGTGCCATCAGGGGGTTAGCGGGGGGGCCGGATACGCAGTATTTT.

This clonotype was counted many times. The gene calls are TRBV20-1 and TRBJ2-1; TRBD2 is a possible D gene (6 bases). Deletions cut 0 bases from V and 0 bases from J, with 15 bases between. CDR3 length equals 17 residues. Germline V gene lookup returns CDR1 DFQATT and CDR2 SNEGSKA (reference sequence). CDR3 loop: CSARDRRGSSSYNEQFF. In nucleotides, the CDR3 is TGCAGTGCTAGAGATCGTCGGGGGTCCAGCTCCTACAATGAGCAGTTCTTC.

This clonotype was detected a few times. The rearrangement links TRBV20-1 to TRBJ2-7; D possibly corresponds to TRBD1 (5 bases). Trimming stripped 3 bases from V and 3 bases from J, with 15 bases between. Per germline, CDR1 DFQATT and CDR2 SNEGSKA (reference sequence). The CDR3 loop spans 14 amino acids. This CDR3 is CSASPPDRLYEQYF. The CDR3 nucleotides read TGCAGTGCTAGCCCCCCCGACAGACTCTACGAGCAGTACTTC.

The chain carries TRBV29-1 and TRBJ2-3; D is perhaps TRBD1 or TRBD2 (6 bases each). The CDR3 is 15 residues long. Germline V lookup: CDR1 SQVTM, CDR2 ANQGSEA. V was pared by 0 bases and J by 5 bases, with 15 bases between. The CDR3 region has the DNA TGCAGCGTTGAAGATCTTGGCAGGGGAGGAGATACGCAGTATTTT. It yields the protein CSVEDLGRGGDTQYF.

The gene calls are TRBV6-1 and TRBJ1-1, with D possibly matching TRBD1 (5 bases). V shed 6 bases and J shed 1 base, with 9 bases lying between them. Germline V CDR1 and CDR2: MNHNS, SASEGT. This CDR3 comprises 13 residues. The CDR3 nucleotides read TGTGCCAGCAGCAACGGACAGAACACTGAAGCTTTCTTT. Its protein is CASSNGQNTEAFF.

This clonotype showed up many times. The CDR3 protein is CSAGQGADLGSGGYTF. DNA for the CDR3: TGCAGCGCCGGACAGGGGGCGGACCTGGGATCAGGCGGCTACACCTTC. The chain employs TRBV29-1 and TRBJ1-2, with 11 bases matching TRBD1. This CDR3 has 16 residues. The V and J ends lost 7 bases and 8 bases, in that order; junction bases with no gene match: 18. Per germline, CDR1 SQVTM and CDR2 ANQGSEA.

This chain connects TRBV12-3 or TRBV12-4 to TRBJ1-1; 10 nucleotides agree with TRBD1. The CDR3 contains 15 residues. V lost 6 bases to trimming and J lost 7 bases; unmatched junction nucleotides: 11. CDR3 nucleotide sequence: TGTGCCAGCAGCCTTAGGCGGGACAGGGGACATGAAGCTTTCTTT. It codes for CASSLRRDRGHEAFF.

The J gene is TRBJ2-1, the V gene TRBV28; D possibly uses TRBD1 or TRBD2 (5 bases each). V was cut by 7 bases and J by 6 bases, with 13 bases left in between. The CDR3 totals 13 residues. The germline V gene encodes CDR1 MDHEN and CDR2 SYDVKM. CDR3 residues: CASTVGGPNEQFF. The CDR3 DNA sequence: TGTGCCAGCACCGTTGGGGGACCCAATGAGCAGTTCTTC.

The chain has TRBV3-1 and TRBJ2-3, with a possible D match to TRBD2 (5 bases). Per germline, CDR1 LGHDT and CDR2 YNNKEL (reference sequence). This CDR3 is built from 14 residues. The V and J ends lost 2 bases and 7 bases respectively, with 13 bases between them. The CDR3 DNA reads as TGTGCCAGCAGCCAACCTAGTGGGAGTAATACGCAGTATTTT. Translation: CASSQPSGSNTQYF.

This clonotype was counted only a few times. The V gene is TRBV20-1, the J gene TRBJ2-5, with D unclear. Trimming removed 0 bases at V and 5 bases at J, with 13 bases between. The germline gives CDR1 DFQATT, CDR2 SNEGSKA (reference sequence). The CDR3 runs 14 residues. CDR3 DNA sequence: TGCAGTGCTAGAGATAGAAGGGCGAGGGAGACCCAGTACTTC. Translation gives CSARDRRARETQYF.

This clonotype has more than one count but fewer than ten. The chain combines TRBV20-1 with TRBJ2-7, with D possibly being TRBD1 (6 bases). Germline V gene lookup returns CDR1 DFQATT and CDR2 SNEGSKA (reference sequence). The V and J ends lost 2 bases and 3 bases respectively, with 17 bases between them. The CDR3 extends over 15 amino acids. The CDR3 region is CSARPPGPRGYEQYF. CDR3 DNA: TGCAGTGCTAGACCGCCGGGACCCAGGGGCTACGAGCAGTACTTC.

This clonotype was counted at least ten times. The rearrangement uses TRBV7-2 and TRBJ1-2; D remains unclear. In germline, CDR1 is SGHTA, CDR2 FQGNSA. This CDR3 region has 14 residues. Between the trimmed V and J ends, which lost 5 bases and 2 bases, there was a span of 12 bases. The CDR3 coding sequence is TGTGCCAGCAGCCAATCGGATCAGAACTATGGCTACACCTTC. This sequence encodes CASSQSDQNYGYTF.